A single sample is the source of the 19 T cell receptor beta chains below, sequenced in a study of Ad26.COV2.S vaccination and SARS-CoV-2 variants. The assay was immunoSEQ multiplex PCR, and TCRdb's table has in-frame clones only and misses some. The sample holds a few hundred thousand clones; around 87% are singletons and the top ten take around 3.7%. Treatment defined: around 19 received Ad26.COV2.S at low or high dose, single or two shots; 5 received placebo; per-sample allocation not given. The study sampled participants on day 63 after the first vaccine or placebo injection. The source material was peripheral blood, sampled in a trial of Ad26.COV2.S vaccine versus placebo. These receptor sequences come from a person aged 18-65 years who received the Ad26.COV2.S COVID-19 vaccine or a placebo.

The rearrangement uses TRBV15 and TRBJ2-2; the D gene is possibly TRBD1 (6 bases). In germline, CDR1 is LNHNV, CDR2 YYDKDF (reference sequence). Trimming shortened V by 8 bases and J by 7 bases, and 17 bases separated the two germline ends. This CDR3 region has 14 residues. CDR3 in amino acids: CATWTAGAGGELFF. CDR3 bases: TGTGCCACCTGGACCGCAGGGGCAGGCGGGGAGCTGTTTTTT.

V usage is TRBV20-1 and J usage is TRBJ2-3; no firm D call. Trimming removed 2 bases at V and 14 bases at J, with 14 bases between. Germline CDR1 reads DFQATT; CDR2 reads SNEGSKA (reference sequence). This CDR3 is built from 11 residues. DNA for the CDR3: TGCAGTGCTAGACTCCCATACGCGTTGTATTTT. It is translated as CSARLPYALYF.

The V gene is TRBV14, the J gene TRBJ1-1; TRBD1 might be the D (5 bases). CDR3 size: 15 residues. Germline CDR1 is SGHDN and CDR2 is FVKESK. V shed 4 bases and J shed 0 bases, with 12 bases lying between them. The CDR3 region is CASSPPTVLNTEAFF. Written as DNA, the CDR3 is TGTGCCAGCAGCCCCCCGACAGTGTTGAACACTGAAGCTTTCTTT.

This chain joins TRBV6-6 and TRBJ1-2; D is possibly TRBD1 (6 bases). The ends were cut back, 0 bases at V and 2 bases at J, with 7 bases in the middle. The V gene's germline CDR1 is MNHNY and CDR2 SVGAGI (reference sequence). This CDR3 comprises 14 residues. CDR3 residues: CASSYSGTNYGYTF. The CDR3 DNA is TGTGCCAGCAGTTACTCTGGGACAAACTATGGCTACACCTTC.

The chain carries TRBV5-6 and TRBJ2-7, with 7 nucleotides matching TRBD1. Trimming at V came to 3 bases and at J to 10 bases, leaving 13 bases not matched to a gene. Germline V lookup: CDR1 SGHDT, CDR2 YYEEEE. This CDR3 is 14 amino acids long. In DNA, the CDR3 is TGTGCCAGCAGCTGGGGGTCGGACAGGAGCTCCCAGTACTTC. Translation: CASSWGSDRSSQYF.

This clone came up once. V usage is TRBV5-1 and J usage is TRBJ2-2, with D maybe TRBD1 (6 bases). This CDR3 has 13 residues. Trimming removed 4 bases from V and 5 bases from J, with 9 bases in between. Germline V gene lookup returns CDR1 SGHRS and CDR2 YFSETQ. This chain's CDR3 is CASSTGQTGELFF. For the CDR3, the DNA is TGCGCCAGCAGCACGGGACAAACCGGGGAGCTGTTTTTT.

The chain links TRBV14 to TRBJ2-1, with 7 positions matching TRBD2. V lost 5 bases and J lost 4; bases outside the gene matches: 8. Germline V gene sequence: CDR1 SGHDN, CDR2 FVKESK. The CDR3 is 15 residues long. CDR3 loop: CASSTIGTTYNEQFF. The CDR3 DNA is TGTGCCAGCAGCACAATAGGGACTACATACAATGAGCAGTTCTTC.

J is TRBJ1-6 and V is TRBV9, with TRBD1 as a possible D gene (5 bases). V shed 4 bases and J shed 8 bases, with 16 bases lying between them. The length of the CDR3 is 15 residues. Germline loops: CDR1 SGDLS, CDR2 YYNGEE. The DNA of the CDR3 is TGTGCCAGCAGCCCGTTAGGGACTGATCATTCACCCCTCCACTTT. This gives the protein CASSPLGTDHSPLHF.

Worth noting for this clone: This sample also contains other DNA sequences that code for the same CDR3. This chain uses TRBV4-2 with TRBJ2-7; 7 bases line up with TRBD1. The CDR3 length is 15 residues. J lost 1 base, V lost 0 bases, and 3 bases had no gene match. Germline V gives CDR1 LGHNA, CDR2 YNFKEQ. CDR3 region: CASSQETGSSYEQYF. The DNA for the CDR3 is TGTGCCAGCAGCCAAGAGACAGGGAGTTCCTACGAGCAGTACTTC.

This clone occurred once. This rearrangement joins TRBV7-3 to TRBJ2-1, with D perhaps given as TRBD1 or TRBD2 (5 bases each). V was clipped by 5 bases and J by 8 bases, with 19 bases between them. CDR1 and CDR2 from the germline V gene are SGHTA and FQGTGA. The CDR3 extends over 15 amino acids. This CDR3 reads CASSLQGPLSDEQFF. CDR3 DNA sequence: TGTGCCAGCAGCCTCCAGGGACCCCTATCGGATGAGCAGTTCTTC.

Only a few counts were recorded for this clone. V and J are TRBV12-3 or TRBV12-4 and TRBJ1-4; D is unclear. The CDR3 extends over 12 amino acids. Trimming removed 4 bases from V and 4 bases from J, with 4 bases in between. As DNA, the CDR3 is TGTGCCAGCAGTTATCTTAATGAAAAACTGTTTTTT. The encoded protein is CASSYLNEKLFF.

This sequence joins TRBV5-4 and TRBJ1-5; TRBD1 might be the D (5 bases). The CDR3 covers 15 residues. Trimming pared 0 bases from V and 2 bases from J, leaving 9 bases between. CDR1 and CDR2 (germline): SGHNT, YYREEE (reference sequence). In DNA, the CDR3 is TGTGCCAGCAGCTTGGGGGGGTCAGGCAATCAGCCCCAGCATTTT. Amino acids: CASSLGGSGNQPQHF. The whole variable domain, filled in from reference TRBV5-4 and TRBJ1-5, reads ETGVTQSPTHLIKTRGQQVTLRCSSQSGHNTVSWYQQALGQGPQFIFQYYREEENGRGNFPPRFSGLQFPNYSSELNVNALELDDSALYLCASSLGGSGNQPQHFGDGTRLSIL.

This clone has only one observation. V and J are TRBV29-1 and TRBJ1-1; 7 bases align to TRBD1. Germline CDR1 reads SQVTM; CDR2 reads ANQGSEA. The CDR3 sequence is 13 residues long. Germline trimming cut 7 bases from V and 8 bases from J; bases unmatched to any gene: 13. CDR3 nucleotide sequence: TGCAGCGCCACGACAGGGTACGTAGAAGAAGCTTTCTTT. Translation: CSATTGYVEEAFF.

V usage is TRBV6-6 and J usage is TRBJ1-3; D perhaps matches TRBD1 (6 bases). The germline CDR1 and CDR2 sequences are MNHNY and SVGAGI (reference sequence). CDR3 length: 15 amino acids. The V and J ends lost 6 bases and 9 bases respectively, with 21 bases between them. CDR3 sequence (DNA): TGTGCCAGCAGCTTACAGCGTGGGGGGGCTCCCACCATATATTTT. This translates into CASSLQRGGAPTIYF.

The chain combines TRBV5-4 with TRBJ2-7; TRBD2 agrees at 10 bases. Germline lookup yields CDR1 SGHNT and CDR2 YYREEE (reference sequence). With 3 bases clipped from V and 5 bases from J, the junction kept 11 bases outside the gene matches. The CDR3 consists of 16 residues. CDR3 sequence: CASSSLLSGGENEQYF. CDR3 bases: TGTGCCAGCAGCTCTTTACTCAGCGGGGGGGAAAACGAGCAGTACTTC.

This chain connects TRBV9 to TRBJ2-1; maybe TRBD2 (6 bases). The CDR3 sequence is 13 residues long. Germline values: CDR1 SGDLS, CDR2 YYNGEE. The germline V and J ends were trimmed by 4 bases and 9 bases, with 14 bases remaining between them. The CDR3 reads CASSTGLLREQFF. CDR3 bases: TGTGCCAGCAGCACGGGACTTCTCCGTGAGCAGTTCTTC.

This clone was seen only once. This chain links TRBV5-5 with TRBJ2-2; 10 bases fit TRBD2. The CDR3 totals 14 residues. The germline V gene has CDR1 SGHKS and CDR2 YYEKEE (reference sequence). The V gene end was trimmed by 2 bases and the J gene end by 6 bases; junction bases not matched to a gene: 1. The CDR3 sequence is CASSLGLAAGELFF. For the CDR3, the DNA is TGTGCCAGCAGCTTAGGACTAGCGGCCGGGGAGCTGTTTTTT. The entire variable domain, with the rest obtained from reference TRBV5-5 and TRBJ2-2, is as follows: DAGVTQSPTHLIKTRGQQVTLRCSPISGHKSVSWYQQVLGQGPQFIFQYYEKEERGRGNFPDRFSARQFPNYSSELNVNALLLGDSALYLCASSLGLAAGELFFGEGSRLTVL.

This clone was observed once. In DNA form, the CDR3 reads TGTGCCAGCTCCCCTAGCTCTGCCTACGAGCAGTACTTC. Protein: CASSPSSAYEQYF. This chain links TRBV18 with TRBJ2-7, with TRBD2 as a possible D gene (5 bases). The germline CDR1 and CDR2 sequences are KGHSH and LQKENI. V dropped 6 bases and J dropped 2 bases, with 11 bases sitting between them. This CDR3 is 13 amino acids long. Combining the CDR3 with reference TRBV18 and TRBJ2-7 gives the whole variable domain NAGVMQNPRHLVRRRGQEARLRCSPMKGHSHVYWYRQLPEEGLKFMVYLQKENIIDESGMPKERFSAEFPKEGPSILRIQQVVRGDSAAYFCASSPSSAYEQYFGPGTRLTVT.

The rearrangement joins TRBV5-8 to TRBJ2-3; 8 nucleotides line up with TRBD2. The CDR3 has 17 amino acids. Per germline, CDR1 SGHTS and CDR2 YDEGEE. V shed 1 base and J 2 bases; nucleotides not matched to a gene: 9. This CDR3 is CASSLIPRGGLTDTQYF. In DNA form, the CDR3 reads TGTGCCAGCAGCTTGATCCCCCGCGGGGGGCTCACAGATACGCAGTATTTT.